This T cell receptor beta chain was profiled in a study of OX40 agonist ivuxolimab in advanced cancers. The wider study: Six ivuxolimab dose levels, 0.01 to 10 mg/kg, were given intravenously every 2 weeks. Points from the study as a whole: In the 0.1 to 3.0 mg/kg range, CD4+ and CD8+ blood T cells had expanded clonally by week 6. Among T cells, CD8+ cells averaged more expanded clones than CD4+ cells.

A note on this clone: Antigen specificity is unknown. Other DNA sequences in this sample translate to the same CDR3.

Any history of autoimmune disease or systemic immunosuppression disqualified patients. The CDR3 loop spans 14 amino acids. Germline V gene lookup returns CDR1 GTSNPN and CDR2 SVGIG (reference sequence). Trimming left V 0 bases short and J 0 bases short, with 9 bases between. Measured with immunoSEQ multiplex PCR; TCRdb has only the in-frame clones, and not every one. The repertoire holds about 52,000 clones, with around 85% as singletons. The sequence was collected from an adult with an advanced solid tumor such as melanoma, head and neck, liver or kidney cancer. The chain couples TRBV30 to TRBJ2-7, with D possibly being TRBD1 (6 bases). The sample was CD4+ or CD8+ T cells sorted from blood, taken in a trial of the OX40 agonist ivuxolimab. The CDR3 bases are TGTGCCTGGAGTGTTGTGGACAGCTCCTACGAGCAGTACTTC. Translated, it gives CAWSVVDSSYEQYF.